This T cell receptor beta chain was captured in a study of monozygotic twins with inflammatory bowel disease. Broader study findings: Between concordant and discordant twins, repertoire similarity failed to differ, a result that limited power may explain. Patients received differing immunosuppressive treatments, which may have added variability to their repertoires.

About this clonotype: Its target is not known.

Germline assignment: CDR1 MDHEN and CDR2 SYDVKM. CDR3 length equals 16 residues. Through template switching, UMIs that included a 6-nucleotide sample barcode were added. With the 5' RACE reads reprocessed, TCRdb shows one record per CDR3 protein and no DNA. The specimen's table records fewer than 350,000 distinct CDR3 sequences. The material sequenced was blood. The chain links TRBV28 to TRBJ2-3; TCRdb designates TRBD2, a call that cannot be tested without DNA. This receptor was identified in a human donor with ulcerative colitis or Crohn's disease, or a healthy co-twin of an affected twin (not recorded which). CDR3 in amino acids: CASSTAAGGVADTQYF. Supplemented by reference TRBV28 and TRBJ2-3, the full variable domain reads DVKVTQSSRYLVKRTGEKVFLECVQDMDHENMFWYRQDPGLGLRLIYFSYDVKMKEKGDIPEGYSVSREKKERFSLILESASTNQTSMYLCASSTAAGGVADTQYFGPGTRLTVL.